These 26 T cell receptor beta chains were all obtained from the same sample, sequenced in a study of blood T cell repertoires in COVID-19. Data came from immunoSEQ multiplex PCR; TCRdb stores just in-frame clones and leaves some out. Among about 240,000 clones listed, 70% to 90% were seen once. The sequenced sample was peripheral blood. The receptors were gathered from a woman in her thirties or forties who had recovered from COVID-19.

CDR3 sequence (DNA): TGTGCCAGCAGTTACTCGGGCCCCAGGGGGGCTGAAGCTTTCTTT. Translated: CASSYSGPRGAEAFF. The rearrangement joins TRBV6-5 to TRBJ1-1; 7 bases fit TRBD1. Trimming took 0 bases from V and 6 from J; bases not matched to a gene: 7. The V gene's germline CDR1 is MNHEY and CDR2 SVGAGI. This CDR3 comprises 15 residues.

This chain connects TRBV27 to TRBJ2-7; D unclear. CDR1 and CDR2 from the germline V gene are MNHEY and SMNVEV (reference sequence). This CDR3 has 12 amino acids. V gave up 6 bases and J gave up 4 bases, with 10 bases separating them. DNA for the CDR3: TGTGCCAGCAGCCGGTCCGATTACGAGCAGTACGTC. Amino acids: CASSRSDYEQYV.

This clone was counted a single time. The chain is built from TRBV6-5 and TRBJ1-5; TRBD1 might be the D (5 bases). This CDR3 comprises 14 residues. V was cut by 4 bases and J by 0 bases, with 7 bases left in between. Germline V gives CDR1 MNHEY, CDR2 SVGAGI. CDR3 bases: TGTGCCAGCAGTTCCGACAGTAGCAATCAGCCCCAGCATTTT. The encoded protein is CASSSDSSNQPQHF.

J is TRBJ2-7 and V is TRBV19, with 11 bases that match TRBD1. Germline CDR1 reads LNHDA; CDR2 reads SQIVND (reference sequence). This CDR3 has 14 residues. The ends lost 6 bases at V and 3 bases at J; junction bases unmatched: 4. The CDR3 nucleotides are TGTGCCAGTAGCCAAGGGACAGGGGGCTACGAGCAGTACTTC. Residues: CASSQGTGGYEQYF.

The chain joins TRBV10-3 to TRBJ2-2; TRBD1 might be the D (5 bases). This CDR3 is 15 amino acids long. Trimming stripped 3 bases from V and 5 bases from J, with 13 bases between. Germline values: CDR1 ENHRY, CDR2 SYGVKD. Here the CDR3 reads CAISDRDRKTGELFF. CDR3 nucleotide sequence: TGTGCCATCAGTGACCGTGACAGAAAAACCGGGGAGCTGTTTTTT.

J is TRBJ1-2 and V is TRBV28; D is uncertain. The CDR3 has 13 amino acids. From germline, CDR1 is MDHEN and CDR2 SYDVKM. The V end lost 6 bases, the J end lost 4 bases, and 12 bases lay between the germline ends. CDR3 DNA sequence: TGTGCCAGCAGGGCCCTGTCACCCTATGGCTACACCTTC. Translating gives CASRALSPYGYTF.

The J gene is TRBJ2-2, the V gene TRBV7-2; TRBD2 matches at 11 bases. J lost 4 bases, V lost 0 bases, and 1 base had no gene match. The CDR3 runs to 16 residues. Germline CDR1 SGHTA, CDR2 FQGNSA. CDR3 protein: CASSLAGLAVTGELFF. The CDR3 DNA sequence: TGTGCCAGCAGCTTAGCGGGACTAGCGGTCACCGGGGAGCTGTTTTTT. Using reference TRBV7-2 and TRBJ2-2 for the parts outside the CDR3, the full variable domain is GAGVSQSPSNKVTEKGKDVELRCDPISGHTALYWYRQSLGQGLEFLIYFQGNSAPDKSGLPSDRFSAERTGGSVSTLTIQRTQQEDSAVYLCASSLAGLAVTGELFFGEGSRLTVL.

The chain recombines TRBV24-1 with TRBJ1-2; 10 nucleotides align to TRBD1. CDR1 is KGHDR and CDR2 is SFDVKD in the germline V gene. The V segment lost 4 bases and the J segment 7 bases; nucleotides outside the gene matches: 8. This CDR3 comprises 15 residues. CDR3 sequence reads: CATSDPDRGRGGYTF. The CDR3 DNA reads as TGTGCCACCAGTGACCCAGACAGGGGGCGGGGTGGCTACACCTTC.

The chain links TRBV7-2 to TRBJ1-2, with D possibly TRBD1 on 6 matching bases. CDR1 and CDR2 (germline): SGHTA, FQGNSA. V gave up 5 bases and J gave up 12 bases, with 16 bases separating them. CDR3 length equals 12 residues. The CDR3 protein is CASSPGEGGHTF. The CDR3 DNA reads TGTGCCAGCAGCCCCGGGGAAGGGGGACACACCTTC.

The gene calls are TRBV10-3 and TRBJ2-1; D may be TRBD1 (7 bases). V was clipped by 0 bases and J by 4 bases, with 13 bases between them. Germline V gene lookup returns CDR1 ENHRY and CDR2 SYGVKD. This CDR3 is 16 amino acids long. Written as DNA, the CDR3 is TGTGCCATCAGTGAGTCGGCGGGACAGTTATACAATGAGCAGTTCTTC. Translated, it gives CAISESAGQLYNEQFF.

This clone has a single count. The rearrangement links TRBV2 to TRBJ2-7; 8 positions match TRBD2. The CDR3 loop spans 13 amino acids. Germline CDR1 and CDR2: SNHLY and FYNNEI. Trimming took 8 bases from V and 1 from J; bases not matched to a gene: 4. The CDR3: CASVAGPSYEQYF. Written as DNA, the CDR3 is TGTGCCAGCGTAGCGGGACCATCCTACGAGCAGTACTTC. Full variable domain (outside the CDR3, taken from reference TRBV2 and TRBJ2-7): EPEVTQTPSHQVTQMGQEVILRCVPISNHLYFYWYRQILGQKVEFLVSFYNNEISEKSEIFDDQFSVERPDGSNFTLKIRSTKLEDSAMYFCASVAGPSYEQYFGPGTRLTVT.

This sequence joins TRBV4-1 and TRBJ1-3, with D possibly being TRBD1 (6 bases). Deletions cut 1 base from V and 6 bases from J, with 13 bases between. Germline loops: CDR1 MGHRA, CDR2 YSYEKL. The CDR3 runs to 15 residues. The CDR3 bases are TGCGCCAGCAGCCAAGGGACAGCTGTCGTAAACACCATATATTTT. It translates to CASSQGTAVVNTIYF.

The chain couples TRBV11-3 to TRBJ2-3, with 8 bases matching TRBD1. Trimming at V came to 4 bases and at J to 6 bases, leaving 3 bases not matched to a gene. Germline values: CDR1 SGHNT, CDR2 YENEEA. The CDR3 loop spans 13 amino acids. This chain's CDR3 is CASSWTGSDTQYF. DNA of the CDR3: TGTGCCAGCAGCTGGACAGGGAGTGATACGCAGTATTTT.

This chain joins TRBV19 and TRBJ2-2; unclear D gene. CDR3 length: 15 amino acids. Trimming stripped 7 bases from V and 4 bases from J, with 16 bases between. The germline CDR1 and CDR2 sequences are LNHDA and SQIVND (reference sequence). The CDR3 nucleotides are TGTGCCAGTATCGGCGACCGCCGGGTCACCGGGGAGCTGTTTTTT. This translates into CASIGDRRVTGELFF.

The chain carries TRBV18 and TRBJ2-1, with a weak D call TRBD2 (5 bases). The CDR3 length is 15 residues. Germline V gene data show CDR1 as KGHSH and CDR2 as LQKENI. Trimming left V 0 bases short and J 2 bases short, with 8 bases between. The CDR3 reads CASSPPEAPYNEQFF. CDR3 DNA sequence: TGTGCCAGCTCACCACCGGAGGCCCCCTACAATGAGCAGTTCTTC. The full variable domain, completed using reference TRBV18 and TRBJ2-1, is NAGVMQNPRHLVRRRGQEARLRCSPMKGHSHVYWYRQLPEEGLKFMVYLQKENIIDESGMPKERFSAEFPKEGPSILRIQQVVRGDSAAYFCASSPPEAPYNEQFFGPGTRLTVL.

This clone has only one observation. The rearrangement uses TRBV6-4 and TRBJ1-5, with D tentatively TRBD1 (6 bases). Trimming removed 3 bases from V and 2 bases from J, with 11 bases in between. The germline CDR1 and CDR2 sequences are MRHNA and SNTAGT. The length of the CDR3 is 15 residues. The CDR3 loop is CASSEGGAGNQPQHF. The CDR3 DNA reads TGTGCCAGCAGTGAGGGGGGGGCTGGCAATCAGCCCCAGCATTTT.

The sample holds a few counts of this clone. The chain carries TRBV19 and TRBJ2-3; 13 nucleotides line up with TRBD2. J lost 5 bases, V lost 1 base, and 6 bases had no gene match. CDR3 length: 17 amino acids. Germline V gene sequence: CDR1 LNHDA, CDR2 SQIVND (reference sequence). CDR3 coding DNA: TGTGCCAGTAGTATAGCAGGGACTAGCGGGATTCAAGATACGCAGTATTTT. Translation: CASSIAGTSGIQDTQYF. Full variable domain (remainder filled in from reference TRBV19 and TRBJ2-3): DGGITQSPKYLFRKEGQNVTLSCEQNLNHDAMYWYRQDPGQGLRLIYYSQIVNDFQKGDIAEGYSVSREKKESFPLTVTSAQKNPTAFYLCASSIAGTSGIQDTQYFGPGTRLTVL.

The chain links TRBV9 to TRBJ1-1, with D perhaps TRBD1 (5 bases). Looked up from germline, CDR1 is SGDLS and CDR2 is YYNGEE. The CDR3 has 15 amino acids. Deletions cut 0 bases from V and 4 bases from J, with 13 bases between. The CDR3 sequence: CASSVASGIATEAFF. The CDR3 nucleotides read TGTGCCAGCAGCGTAGCTTCAGGGATTGCCACTGAAGCTTTCTTT. The whole variable domain, remainder taken from reference TRBV9 and TRBJ1-1, is DSGVTQTPKHLITATGQRVTLRCSPRSGDLSVYWYQQSLDQGLQFLIQYYNGEERAKGNILERFSAQQFPDLHSELNLSSLELGDSALYFCASSVASGIATEAFFGQGTRLTVV.

This chain connects TRBV29-1 to TRBJ1-2; D may be TRBD1 (5 bases). Germline values: CDR1 SQVTM, CDR2 ANQGSEA. Trimming cost V 4 bases and J 8 bases, with 14 bases left between them. This CDR3 spans 12 amino acids. The CDR3: CSVARGTGGYTF. Written as DNA, the CDR3 is TGCAGCGTTGCGCGGGGGACGGGGGGCTACACCTTC. The entire variable domain, with the rest obtained from reference TRBV29-1 and TRBJ1-2, is as follows: SAVISQKPSRDICQRGTSLTIQCQVDSQVTMMFWYRQQPGQSLTLIATANQGSEATYESGFVIDKFPISRPNLTFSTLTVSNMSPEDSSIYLCSVARGTGGYTFGSGTRLTVV.

J is TRBJ1-5 and V is TRBV21-1; the table's D call, TRBD1, has no DNA check behind it. TRBV21-1 is noted as a pseudogene. CDR3 length: 22 residues. CDR3: CASSKPPTHGTGGCYSNQPQHF. CDR3 nucleotide sequence: TGTGCCAGCAGCAAACCGCCCACCCACGGGACAGGGGGTTGCTATAGCAATCAGCCCCAGCATTTT.

The chain recombines TRBV7-8 with TRBJ1-5; tentatively, D is TRBD1 (6 bases). The CDR3 length is 15 residues. From germline, CDR1 is SGHVS and CDR2 FQNEAQ. V gave up 3 bases and J gave up 2 bases, with 11 bases separating them. In nucleotides, the CDR3 is TGTGCCAGCAGCTTGGGGAGACAGGGCAATCAGCCCCAGCATTTT. This gives the protein CASSLGRQGNQPQHF.

This clone was observed a single time. The chain has TRBV5-4 and TRBJ1-1, with 7 bases fitting TRBD1. CDR1 is SGHNT and CDR2 is YYREEE in the germline V gene (reference sequence). This CDR3 is built from 13 residues. The V gene end was trimmed by 4 bases and the J gene end by 7 bases; junction bases not matched to a gene: 7. The CDR3 spells CASSPAAGGEAFF. In DNA form, the CDR3 reads TGTGCCAGCAGCCCTGCGGCAGGGGGTGAAGCTTTCTTT.

The V gene is TRBV29-1, the J gene TRBJ1-4; no clear D gene. This CDR3 has 14 amino acids. V was shortened by 4 bases and J by 3 bases, with 12 bases between the two germline ends. CDR1 SQVTM and CDR2 ANQGSEA come from the germline V gene. CDR3 DNA sequence: TGCAGCGTTGCAACTGGGAGGGCTAATGAAAAACTGTTTTTT. This encodes CSVATGRANEKLFF.

The genes are TRBV16 and TRBJ1-1; no clear D gene. The CDR3 extends over 15 amino acids. Trimming took off 0 bases at V and 1 base at J, with 9 bases between the two ends. Germline CDR1 KGHSY, CDR2 FQNENV. CDR3 in amino acids: CASSQSFVSNTEAFF. The DNA for the CDR3 is TGTGCCAGCAGCCAATCTTTCGTCTCGAACACTGAAGCTTTCTTT.

The chain is built from TRBV10-3 and TRBJ2-1; TRBD2 matches 15 bases. The germline V gene encodes CDR1 ENHRY and CDR2 SYGVKD. The CDR3 has 20 residues. V gave up 2 bases and J gave up 2 bases; unmatched junction bases: 10. This CDR3 is CAISERGLAGGDRTYNEQFF. The CDR3 coding sequence is TGTGCCATCAGTGAGCGGGGACTAGCGGGAGGAGATAGGACCTACAATGAGCAGTTCTTC.

The chain is built from TRBV9 and TRBJ2-5, with a tentative D call TRBD2 (5 bases). Germline V lookup: CDR1 SGDLS, CDR2 YYNGEE. Trimming left V 4 bases short and J 5 bases short, with 15 bases between. This CDR3 contains 14 residues. The CDR3 region has the DNA TGTGCCAGCAGCCCACGGACCCAGCGGGAGACCCAGTACTTC. Its protein product is CASSPRTQRETQYF. The full variable domain, rest sourced from reference TRBV9 and TRBJ2-5, is DSGVTQTPKHLITATGQRVTLRCSPRSGDLSVYWYQQSLDQGLQFLIQYYNGEERAKGNILERFSAQQFPDLHSELNLSSLELGDSALYFCASSPRTQRETQYFGPGTRLLVL.